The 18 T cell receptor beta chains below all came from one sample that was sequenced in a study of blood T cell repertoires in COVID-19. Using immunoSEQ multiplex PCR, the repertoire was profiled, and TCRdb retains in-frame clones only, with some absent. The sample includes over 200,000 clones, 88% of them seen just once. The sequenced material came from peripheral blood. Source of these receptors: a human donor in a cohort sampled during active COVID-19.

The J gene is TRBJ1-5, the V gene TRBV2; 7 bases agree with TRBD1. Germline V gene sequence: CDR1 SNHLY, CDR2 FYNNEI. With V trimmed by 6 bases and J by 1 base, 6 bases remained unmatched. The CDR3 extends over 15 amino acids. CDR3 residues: CASRYGTASNQPQHF. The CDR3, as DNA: TGTGCCAGCAGATACGGGACAGCGAGCAATCAGCCCCAGCATTTT.

The CDR3 coding sequence is TGTGCCAGCAACTTCGACAGGGGCAGTCAGCCCCAGCATTTT. Amino acid sequence: CASNFDRGSQPQHF. The chain couples TRBV7-2 to TRBJ1-5, with 8 positions matching TRBD1. Germline V gene data show CDR1 as SGHTA and CDR2 as FQGNSA. Germline trimming cut 7 bases from V and 6 bases from J; bases unmatched to any gene: 8. The CDR3 sequence is 14 residues long.

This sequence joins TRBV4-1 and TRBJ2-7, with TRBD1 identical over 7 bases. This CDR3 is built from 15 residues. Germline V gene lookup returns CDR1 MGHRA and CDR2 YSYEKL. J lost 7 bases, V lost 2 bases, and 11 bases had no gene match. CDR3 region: CASSQHTQGVGEQYF. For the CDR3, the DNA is TGCGCCAGCAGCCAACATACCCAGGGGGTGGGAGAGCAGTACTTC.

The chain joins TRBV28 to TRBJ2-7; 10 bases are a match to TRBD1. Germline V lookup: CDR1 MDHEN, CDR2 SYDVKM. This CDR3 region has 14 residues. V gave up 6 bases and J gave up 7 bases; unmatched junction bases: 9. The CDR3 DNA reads TGTGCCAGCAGCCGTGGGACAGGGGTAGGGGAGCAGTACTTC. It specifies CASSRGTGVGEQYF. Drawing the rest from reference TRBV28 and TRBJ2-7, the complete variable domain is DVKVTQSSRYLVKRTGEKVFLECVQDMDHENMFWYRQDPGLGLRLIYFSYDVKMKEKGDIPEGYSVSREKKERFSLILESASTNQTSMYLCASSRGTGVGEQYFGPGTRLTVT.

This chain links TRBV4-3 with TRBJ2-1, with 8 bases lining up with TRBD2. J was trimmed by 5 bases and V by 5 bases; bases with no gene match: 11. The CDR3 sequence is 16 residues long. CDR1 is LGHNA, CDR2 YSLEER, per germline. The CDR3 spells CASSRLTGGHNNEQFF. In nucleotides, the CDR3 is TGCGCCAGCAGCAGGTTAACGGGGGGGCATAACAATGAGCAGTTCTTC.

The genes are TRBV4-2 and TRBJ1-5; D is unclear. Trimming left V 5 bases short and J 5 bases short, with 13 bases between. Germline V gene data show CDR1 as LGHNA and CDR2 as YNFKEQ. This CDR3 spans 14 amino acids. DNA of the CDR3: TGTGCCAGCAGCGTCGACGGGGAGTATCAGCCCCAGCATTTT. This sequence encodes CASSVDGEYQPQHF.

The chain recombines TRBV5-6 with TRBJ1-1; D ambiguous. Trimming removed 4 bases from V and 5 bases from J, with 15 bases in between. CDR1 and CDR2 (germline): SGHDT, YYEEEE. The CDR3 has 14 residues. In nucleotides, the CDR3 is TGTGCCAGCAGCCTAGGAGGGCGGGAAACTGAAGCTTTCTTT. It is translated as CASSLGGRETEAFF.

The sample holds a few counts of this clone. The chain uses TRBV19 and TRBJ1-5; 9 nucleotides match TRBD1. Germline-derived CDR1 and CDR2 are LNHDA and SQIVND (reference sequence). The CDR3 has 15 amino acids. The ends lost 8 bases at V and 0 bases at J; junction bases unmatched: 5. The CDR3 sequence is CASQDRGYSNQPQHF. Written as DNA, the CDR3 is TGTGCCAGTCAGGACAGGGGTTATAGCAATCAGCCCCAGCATTTT.

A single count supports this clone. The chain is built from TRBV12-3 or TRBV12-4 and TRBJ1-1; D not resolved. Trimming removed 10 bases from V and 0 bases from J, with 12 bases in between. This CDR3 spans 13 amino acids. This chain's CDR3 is CATAGGLNTEAFF. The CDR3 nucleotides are TGTGCCACGGCAGGCGGGTTGAACACTGAAGCTTTCTTT.

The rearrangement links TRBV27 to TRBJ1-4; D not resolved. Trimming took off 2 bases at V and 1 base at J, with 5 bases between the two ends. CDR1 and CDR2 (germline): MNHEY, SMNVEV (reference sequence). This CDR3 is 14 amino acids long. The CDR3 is CASSLEITNEKLFF. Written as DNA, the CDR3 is TGTGCCAGCAGTTTAGAGATAACTAATGAAAAACTGTTTTTT.

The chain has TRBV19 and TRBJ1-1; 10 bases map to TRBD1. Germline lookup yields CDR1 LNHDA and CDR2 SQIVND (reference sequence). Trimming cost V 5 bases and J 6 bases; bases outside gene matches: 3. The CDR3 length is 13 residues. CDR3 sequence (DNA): TGTGCCAGTAGTGGGACAGGGGCCCCTGAAGCTTTCTTT. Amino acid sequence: CASSGTGAPEAFF.

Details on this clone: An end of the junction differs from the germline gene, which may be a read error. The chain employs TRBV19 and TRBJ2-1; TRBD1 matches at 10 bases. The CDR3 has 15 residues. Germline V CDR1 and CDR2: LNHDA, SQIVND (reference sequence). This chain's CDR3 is CASSLDRGLDNEQFF. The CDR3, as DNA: TGTGCCAGTAGTCTAGACAGGGGGCTGGACAATGAGCAGTTCTTC. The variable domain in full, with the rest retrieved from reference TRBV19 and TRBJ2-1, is DGGITQSPKYLFRKEGQNVTLSCEQNLNHDAMYWYRQDPGQGLRLIYYSQIVNDFQKGDIAEGYSVSREKKESFPLTVTSAQKNPTAFYLCASSLDRGLDNEQFFGPGTRLTVL.

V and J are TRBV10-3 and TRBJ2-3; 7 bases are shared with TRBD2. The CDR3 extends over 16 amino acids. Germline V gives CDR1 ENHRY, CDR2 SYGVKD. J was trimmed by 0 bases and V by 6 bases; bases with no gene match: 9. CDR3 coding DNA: TGTGCCATCAGGGAAGCAGCGGGATCTAGCACAGATACGCAGTATTTT. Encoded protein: CAIREAAGSSTDTQYF.

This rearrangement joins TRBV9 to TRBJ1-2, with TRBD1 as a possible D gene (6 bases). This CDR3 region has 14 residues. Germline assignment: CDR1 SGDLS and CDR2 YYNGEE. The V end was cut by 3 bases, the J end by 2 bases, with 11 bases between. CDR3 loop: CASSEGDLNYGYTF. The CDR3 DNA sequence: TGTGCCAGCAGCGAGGGGGACCTGAACTATGGCTACACCTTC.

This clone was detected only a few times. The CDR3 reads CAISPTGVNDEQFF. In nucleotides, the CDR3 is TGTGCCATCTCTCCGACAGGGGTTAACGATGAGCAGTTCTTC. The chain has TRBV10-3 and TRBJ2-1, with 8 bases lining up with TRBD1. Germline V CDR1 and CDR2: ENHRY, SYGVKD. The CDR3 totals 14 residues. V trimming: 8 bases; J trimming: 8 bases; junction bases outside the gene matches: 11.

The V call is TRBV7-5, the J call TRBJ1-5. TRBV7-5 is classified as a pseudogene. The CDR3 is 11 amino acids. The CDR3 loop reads CARRPRRPQHF. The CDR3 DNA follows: TGTGCCAGAAGACCCCGGAGGCCCCAGCATTTT.

The CDR3 loop is CASSYPTWGVLENSPLHF. DNA of the CDR3: TGTGCCAGCAGTTACCCGACGTGGGGGGTTCTGGAGAATTCACCCCTCCACTTT. The V call is TRBV6-2 or TRBV6-3, the J call TRBJ1-6; TRBD1 might be the D (5 bases). Trimming took off 2 bases at V and 7 bases at J, with 21 bases between the two ends. Germline values: CDR1 MNHEY, CDR2 SVGEGT. The CDR3 length is 18 residues.

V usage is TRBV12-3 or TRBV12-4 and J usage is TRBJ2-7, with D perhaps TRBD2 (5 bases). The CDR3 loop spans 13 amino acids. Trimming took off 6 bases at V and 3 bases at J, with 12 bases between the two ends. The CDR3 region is CASSRTYSYEQYF. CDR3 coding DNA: TGTGCCAGCAGCCGGACTTACAGCTACGAGCAGTACTTC.